The 2 T cell receptor beta chains below all came from one sample that was sequenced in a study of blood T cell repertoires in COVID-19. Sequenced by immunoSEQ multiplex PCR; TCRdb stores in-frame clones only, minus some. The sample carries some 40,000 clones, roughly four fifths recorded once. The sequencing input was peripheral blood. All receptors come from a human donor in a cohort sampled during active or convalescent COVID-19. The donor label of this sample is uncertain.

V is TRBV5-6 and J is TRBJ2-3, with TRBD2 matching over 10 bases. Per the germline V gene, CDR1 is SGHDT and CDR2 is YYEEEE. V dropped 4 bases and J dropped 5; count of bases not matched to a gene: 4. This CDR3 contains 14 residues. CDR3 loop: CASSPGLARDTQYF. The CDR3 DNA sequence: TGTGCCAGCAGCCCGGGACTAGCGAGAGATACGCAGTATTTT.

This chain uses TRBV7-3 with TRBJ2-1; TRBD2 might be the D (6 bases). Trimming stripped 7 bases from V and 10 bases from J, with 20 bases between. Germline loops: CDR1 SGHTA, CDR2 FQGTGA. The CDR3 sequence is 14 residues long. As DNA, the CDR3 is TGTGCCAGCAAAACGGGACTTACCAAACAAGAGCAGTTCTTC. This sequence encodes CASKTGLTKQEQFF.